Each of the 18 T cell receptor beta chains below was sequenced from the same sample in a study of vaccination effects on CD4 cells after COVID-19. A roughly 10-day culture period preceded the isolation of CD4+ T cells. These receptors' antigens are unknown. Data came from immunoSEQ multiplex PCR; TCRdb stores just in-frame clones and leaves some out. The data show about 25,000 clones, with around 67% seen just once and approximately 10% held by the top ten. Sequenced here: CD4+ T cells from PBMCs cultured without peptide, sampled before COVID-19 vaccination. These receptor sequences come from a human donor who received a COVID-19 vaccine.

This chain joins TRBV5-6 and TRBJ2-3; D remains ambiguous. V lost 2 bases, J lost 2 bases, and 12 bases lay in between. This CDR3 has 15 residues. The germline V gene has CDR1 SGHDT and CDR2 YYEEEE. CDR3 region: CASSFIPDNTDTQYF. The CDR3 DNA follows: TGTGCCAGCAGCTTTATCCCCGATAACACAGATACGCAGTATTTT. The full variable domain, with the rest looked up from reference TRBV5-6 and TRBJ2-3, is DAGVTQSPTHLIKTRGQQVTLRCSPKSGHDTVSWYQQALGQGPQFIFQYYEEEERQRGNFPDRFSGHQFPNYSSELNVNALLLGDSALYLCASSFIPDNTDTQYFGPGTRLTVL.

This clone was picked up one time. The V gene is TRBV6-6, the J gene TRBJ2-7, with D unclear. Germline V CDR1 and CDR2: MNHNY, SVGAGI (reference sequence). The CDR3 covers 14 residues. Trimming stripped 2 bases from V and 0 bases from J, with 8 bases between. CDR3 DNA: TGTGCCAGCAGTTACATGCCGGTCTCCTACGAGCAGTACTTC. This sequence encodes CASSYMPVSYEQYF.

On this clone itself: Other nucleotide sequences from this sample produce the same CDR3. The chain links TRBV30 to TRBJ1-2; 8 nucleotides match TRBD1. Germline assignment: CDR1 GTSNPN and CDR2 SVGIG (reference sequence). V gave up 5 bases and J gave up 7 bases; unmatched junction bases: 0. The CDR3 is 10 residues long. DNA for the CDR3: TGTGCCTGGGACAGGGGTGGCTACACCTTC. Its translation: CAWDRGGYTF.

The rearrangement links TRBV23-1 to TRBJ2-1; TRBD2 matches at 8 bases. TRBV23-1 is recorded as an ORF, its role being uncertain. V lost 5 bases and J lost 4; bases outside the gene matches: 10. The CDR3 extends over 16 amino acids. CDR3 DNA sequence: TGCGCCAGCAGTTGTAGGACTAGCAGATCATACAATGAGCAGTTCTTC. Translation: CASSCRTSRSYNEQFF.

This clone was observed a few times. The CDR3 sequence is CASSMDKGGEKLFF. CDR3 nucleotide sequence: TGCGCCAGCAGCATGGACAAAGGGGGTGAAAAACTGTTTTTT. The chain has TRBV5-1 and TRBJ1-4; possibly TRBD1 for D (6 bases). Looked up from germline, CDR1 is SGHRS and CDR2 is YFSETQ. V lost 4 bases to trimming and J lost 7 bases, with 14 bases between them. The CDR3 has 14 residues.

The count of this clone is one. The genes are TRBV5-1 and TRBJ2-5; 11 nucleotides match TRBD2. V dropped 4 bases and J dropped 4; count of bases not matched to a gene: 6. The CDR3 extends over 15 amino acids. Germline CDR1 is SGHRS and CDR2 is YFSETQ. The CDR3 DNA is TGCGCCAGCAGCATATCTAGCGGGGGGAGAGAGACCCAGTACTTC. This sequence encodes CASSISSGGRETQYF.

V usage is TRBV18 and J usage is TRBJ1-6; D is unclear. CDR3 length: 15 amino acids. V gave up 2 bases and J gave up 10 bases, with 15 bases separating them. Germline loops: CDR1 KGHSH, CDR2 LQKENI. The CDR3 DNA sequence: TGTGCCAGCTCACCATTGTCCAGATCGGTGTCACCCCTCCACTTT. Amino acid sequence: CASSPLSRSVSPLHF.

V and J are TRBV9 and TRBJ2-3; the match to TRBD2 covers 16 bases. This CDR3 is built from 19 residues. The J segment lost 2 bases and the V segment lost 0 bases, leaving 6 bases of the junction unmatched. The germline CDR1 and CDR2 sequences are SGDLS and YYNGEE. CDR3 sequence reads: CASSVEGLAGGFATDTQYF. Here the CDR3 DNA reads TGTGCCAGCAGCGTAGAGGGACTAGCGGGGGGGTTCGCCACAGATACGCAGTATTTT.

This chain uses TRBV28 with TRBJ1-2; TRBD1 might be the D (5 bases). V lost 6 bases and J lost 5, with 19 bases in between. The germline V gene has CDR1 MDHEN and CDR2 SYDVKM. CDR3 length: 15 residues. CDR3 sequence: CASSIRDFPWYGYTF. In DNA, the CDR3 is TGTGCCAGCAGCATCCGGGACTTTCCATGGTATGGCTACACCTTC.

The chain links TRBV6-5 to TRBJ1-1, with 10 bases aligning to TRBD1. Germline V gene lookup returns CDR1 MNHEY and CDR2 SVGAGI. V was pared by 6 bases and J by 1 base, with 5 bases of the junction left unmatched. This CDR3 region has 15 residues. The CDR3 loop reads CASSPRDRGNTEAFF. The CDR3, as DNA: TGTGCCAGCAGCCCCCGGGACAGGGGGAACACTGAAGCTTTCTTT.

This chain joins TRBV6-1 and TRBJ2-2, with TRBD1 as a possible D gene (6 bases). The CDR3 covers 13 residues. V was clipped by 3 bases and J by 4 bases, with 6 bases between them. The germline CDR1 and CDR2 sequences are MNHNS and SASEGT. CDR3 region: CASSEDSTGELFF. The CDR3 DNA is TGTGCCAGCAGTGAGGACAGCACCGGGGAGCTGTTTTTT.

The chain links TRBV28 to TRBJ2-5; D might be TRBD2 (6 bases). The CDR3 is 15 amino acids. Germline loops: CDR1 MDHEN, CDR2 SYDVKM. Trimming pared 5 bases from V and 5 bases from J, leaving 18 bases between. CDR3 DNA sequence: TGTGCCAGCAGTGGGAGACAGCCCGGAGGGGAGACCCAGTACTTC. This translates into CASSGRQPGGETQYF.

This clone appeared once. CDR3 protein: CATSVRPGETQYF. The CDR3 DNA follows: TGTGCCACCTCAGTCCGTCCTGGGGAGACCCAGTACTTC. The chain couples TRBV6-4 to TRBJ2-5; D is undetermined. Between the trimmed V and J ends, which lost 10 bases and 5 bases, there was a span of 17 bases. CDR1 MRHNA and CDR2 SNTAGT come from the germline V gene. This CDR3 is built from 13 residues.

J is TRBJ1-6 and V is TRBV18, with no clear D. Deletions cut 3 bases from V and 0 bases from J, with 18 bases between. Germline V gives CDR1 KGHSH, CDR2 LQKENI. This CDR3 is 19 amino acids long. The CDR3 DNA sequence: TGTGCCAGCTCACCCGTCGGTGGCAGTGGGAGCTCCTATAATTCACCCCTCCACTTT. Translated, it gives CASSPVGGSGSSYNSPLHF.

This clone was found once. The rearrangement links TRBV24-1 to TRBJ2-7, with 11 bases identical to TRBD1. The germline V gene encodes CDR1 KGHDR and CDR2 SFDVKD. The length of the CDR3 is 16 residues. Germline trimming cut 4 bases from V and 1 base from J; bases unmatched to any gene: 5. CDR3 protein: CATSDKRDRGSYEQYF. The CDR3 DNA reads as TGTGCCACCAGTGACAAAAGGGACAGGGGGTCCTACGAGCAGTACTTC.

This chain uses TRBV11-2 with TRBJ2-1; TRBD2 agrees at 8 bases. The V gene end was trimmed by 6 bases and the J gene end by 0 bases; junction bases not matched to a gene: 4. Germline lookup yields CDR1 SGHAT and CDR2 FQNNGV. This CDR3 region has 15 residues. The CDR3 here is CASSTGGSSYNEQFF. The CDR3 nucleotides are TGTGCCAGCAGTACGGGGGGGAGCTCCTACAATGAGCAGTTCTTC.

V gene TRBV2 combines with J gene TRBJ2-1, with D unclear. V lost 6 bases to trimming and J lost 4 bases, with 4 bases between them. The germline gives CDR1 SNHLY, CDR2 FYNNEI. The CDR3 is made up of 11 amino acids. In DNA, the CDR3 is TGTGCCAGCAGCCCTTACAATGAGCAGTTCTTC. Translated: CASSPYNEQFF.

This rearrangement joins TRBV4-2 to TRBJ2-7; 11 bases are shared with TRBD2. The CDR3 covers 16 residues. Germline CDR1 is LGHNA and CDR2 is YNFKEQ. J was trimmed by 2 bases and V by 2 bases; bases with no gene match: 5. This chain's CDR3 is CASSQSGTSGTYEQYF. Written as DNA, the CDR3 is TGTGCCAGCAGCCAATCCGGGACTAGCGGAACCTACGAGCAGTACTTC.